This entry describes one TCR beta chain. What this receptor recognizes is not known. One base away there is no much larger clone; base qualities are not given. TCRbeta CDR3 regions were amplified from genomic DNA by means of the immunoSEQ Assay, a bias-controlled multiplex PCR. The paper's processing steps were these. The number of nucleated cells in each sample was estimated from the amplification of reference gene primers within the assay. To quantify the absolute abundance of each unique TCRbeta CDR3 rearrangement, sequence reads were collapsed and filtered. For each sample, productive Simpson clonality was calculated as the square root of Simpson's diversity index over productive rearrangements. Imported from immuneACCESS, the table was reduced by TCRdb to in-frame sequences with V and J called. These copies leave out some clones; in studies compared against another copy, an unresolved V gene accounts for under half, and the cause of the remainder is not known. V and J calls and clone size are as listed in that table; D and trimming were resolved from the DNA. This sample holds 75,000 to 90,000 clones; around 87% were observed only once. The ten largest account for under 8.5% of the sample.

The collaborating institutions used their own protocols to collect whole blood in K2EDTA tubes. For TCRbeta analysis, collaborator samples were shipped as frozen whole blood, as isolated PBMCs, or as DNA extracted from either sample type. This sample is part of a study of blood T cell repertoires in COVID-19 (TCRdb year 2020). General notes on the study: Collaborator samples came from the United States, Italy and Spain and covered acute and convalescent phases of COVID-19. The prospective study material was composed of cDNA or gDNA derived from T cells, B-cell-depleted T cells, or PBMCs. The dataset comprised deeply sampled blood TCRbeta repertoires from subjects exposed to, actively infected with, or recovered from COVID-19. The repertoires were released in a freely available public database meant as a resource for research on the immune response to SARS-CoV-2. Samples came from the ongoing ImmuneRACE study (first 160 participants) plus 1,254 subjects from 6 global collaborators. Nearly every sample came with metadata listing a de-identified subject ID, COVID-19 status, age in years and sex. Where HLA class I and class II types were available, the types were taken from metadata supplied by the sample provider, not from assay-based typing.

What the authors observed across the whole study: The amount of clinical and demographic metadata varied by source and participant and was provided uncurated.

Deletion took 2 bases off V and 4 bases off J, with a span of 11 bases between the germline ends. Via the germline V gene (reference sequence), CDR1 is LNHDA and CDR2 SQIVND. From the cysteine through the phenylalanine, the CDR3 covers 14 amino acids. Of all the DNA, just the CDR3 is kept, 42 bases in frame from base 1. This receptor was taken from an elderly man with active or convalescent COVID-19. The rearranged chain carries TRBV19 and TRBJ1-1; the D gene is not confidently resolved. The sequenced sample consisted of peripheral blood. CDR3 loop: CASSILGGPTEAFF. The bases read TGTGCCAGTAGTATATTGGGAGGTCCCACTGAAGCTTTCTTT.